This T cell receptor (beta chain) was identified in a study of blood T cell repertoires in COVID-19. The overall study: There were acute and convalescent COVID-19 samples, and they came from the United States, Italy and Spain. T cells, B-cell-depleted T cells, or PBMCs supplied cDNA or gDNA.

This CDR3 has 15 amino acids. The germline V gene encodes CDR1 SGHRS and CDR2 YFSETQ. Germline trimming cut 2 bases from V and 3 bases from J; bases unmatched to any gene: 3. Original analysis: Amplification from reference gene primers served as the basis for estimated nucleated cell counts. TCRdb's table, derived via immunoSEQ multiplex PCR, lists solely in-frame clones and lacks some. V and J calls and clone size follow that table, whereas D and trimming were derived from the DNA. This repertoire shows about 39,000 clones, roughly 80% found once; its top ten account for approximately 9.1%. The sample comprised peripheral blood. This clonotype originated in a man between 60 and 70 years old in a cohort sampled during active COVID-19. This chain links TRBV5-1 with TRBJ2-5; TRBD1 aligns across 11 bases. The CDR3: CASSFGGQGEETQYF. The CDR3 nucleotides read TGCGCCAGCAGCTTCGGGGGACAGGGGGAAGAGACCCAGTACTTC.